Presented here are 18 T cell receptor beta chains from one specimen sequenced in a study of blood T cells in healthy people across ages. A second about 6 to 12 cycle PCR used barcoded and J-beta primers. TCRdb reprocessed the 5' RACE reads with MiXCR, giving one entry per CDR3 protein. Of roughly 640,000 distinct CDR3 sequences in the sample, less than 35% were seen once. Material for sequencing was blood. The receptor source for this set is a woman older than 75 in good health.

This clonotype was seen ten or more times. This chain uses TRBV9 with TRBJ1-5; D gene ambiguous. The germline gives CDR1 SGDLS, CDR2 YYNGEE. V lost 0 bases and J 11 bases, leaving 18 bases between the germline ends. The CDR3 covers 15 residues. CDR3 nucleotides: TGTGCCAGCAGCGTAGAACCGACCGTCGGTGTTGCCCAGCATTTT. Amino acid sequence: CASSVEPTVGVAQHF.

This clonotype has just a few counts. Being one base from a much bigger clone, this may be a read error. This chain joins TRBV15 and TRBJ2-1, with 7 bases aligning to TRBD2. Losses at the gene ends were 0 bases for V and 10 bases for J; bases not matched to a gene: 6. CDR3 length: 14 residues. Germline CDR1 reads LNHNV; CDR2 reads YYDKDF (reference sequence). The CDR3 DNA is TGTGCCACCAGCAGAGACCAAGGGGACTACGAGCAGTTCTTC. Translating gives CATSRDQGDYEQFF.

This clonotype was detected only a few times. Here the CDR3 reads CASSLDRGQGDTQYF. CDR3 nucleotide sequence: TGCGCCAGCAGCTTGGACAGGGGGCAAGGAGATACGCAGTATTTT. This rearrangement joins TRBV5-1 to TRBJ2-3; TRBD1 aligns across 9 bases. The CDR3 contains 15 residues. With 0 bases clipped from V and 5 bases from J, the junction kept 4 bases outside the gene matches. Looked up from germline, CDR1 is SGHRS and CDR2 is YFSETQ. Full variable domain (rest looked up from reference TRBV5-1 and TRBJ2-3): KAGVTQTPRYLIKTRGQQVTLSCSPISGHRSVSWYQQTPGQGLQFLFEYFSETQRNKGNFPGRFSGRQFSNSRSEMNVSTLELGDSALYLCASSLDRGQGDTQYFGPGTRLTVL.

This clonotype has a handful of counts. This could be a read error, since a much larger clone is one nucleotide away. J is TRBJ2-7 and V is TRBV6-2 or TRBV6-3, with TRBD2 matching 9 bases. This CDR3 is 17 amino acids long. With V trimmed by 0 bases and J by 1 base, 7 bases remained unmatched. Germline-derived CDR1 and CDR2 are MNHEY and SVGEGT. The CDR3: CASSYSMGTSSSYEQYF. The CDR3 DNA follows: TGTGCCAGCAGTTACTCTATGGGGACTAGCTCTTCCTACGAGCAGTACTTC.

The gene calls are TRBV5-5 and TRBJ1-1; TRBD1 matches 7 bases. This CDR3 has 14 amino acids. Germline V gene lookup returns CDR1 SGHKS and CDR2 YYEKEE (reference sequence). Germline trimming cut 0 bases from V and 7 bases from J; bases unmatched to any gene: 6. In DNA, the CDR3 is TGTGCCAGCAGCTTGGAACAGGGGCTGGGTGAAGCTTTCTTT. This encodes CASSLEQGLGEAFF.

V and J are TRBV6-2 or TRBV6-3 and TRBJ1-5, with D possibly matching TRBD1 (5 bases). The V end was cut by 6 bases, the J end by 4 bases, with 10 bases between. This CDR3 has 13 residues. Germline-derived CDR1 and CDR2 are MNHEY and SVGEGT. The CDR3 region has the DNA TGTGCCAGCAGGAGGGGAGGAAATCAGCCCCAGCATTTT. This codes for CASRRGGNQPQHF.

This clonotype has a count of ten or more. Here the CDR3 reads CASSLLGTGISTDTQYF. The CDR3 DNA sequence: TGTGCCAGCAGTTTATTGGGGACAGGTATTAGCACAGATACGCAGTATTTT. V gene TRBV28 combines with J gene TRBJ2-3, with 8 bases fitting TRBD1. Per the germline V gene, CDR1 is MDHEN and CDR2 is SYDVKM. Unmatched junction bases numbered 6, after V lost 1 base and J lost 0 bases. CDR3 length: 17 residues.

Points on this clonotype: One base away lies a much larger clone, so this may be a sequencing read error. The CDR3 here is CASGLVHRGRETQYF. The CDR3 DNA follows: TGTGCTAGTGGTTTGGTACATCGGGGACGAGAGACCCAGTACTTC. This chain connects TRBV12-5 to TRBJ2-4, with D possibly being TRBD1 or TRBD2 (5 bases each). The closer fit of TRBJ2-5 to the DNA end suggests the J call may be wrong. Looked up from germline, CDR1 is LGHNT and CDR2 is FRNRAP. The CDR3 length is 15 residues.

The genes are TRBV9 and TRBJ1-2, with 12 positions matching TRBD1. The CDR3 runs to 14 residues. J gave up 12 bases and V 4 bases, and 10 bases lay outside the gene matches. In germline, CDR1 is SGDLS, CDR2 YYNGEE. CDR3 nucleotides: TGTGCCAGCAGCCTCCGGGACAGGGGGCAAGGCCACACCTTC. As protein: CASSLRDRGQGHTF.

CDR3 coding DNA: TGTGCCAGGCCCGGGGGGCGCAAAGGGGGGACTGAAGCTTTCTTT. Translation: CARPGGRKGGTEAFF. V and J are TRBV6-6 and TRBJ1-1; D is perhaps TRBD1 (6 bases). Germline loops: CDR1 MNHNY, CDR2 SVGAGI (reference sequence). V lost 9 bases and J 5 bases, leaving 22 bases between the germline ends. This CDR3 comprises 15 residues.

This clonotype was counted at least ten times. This chain joins TRBV12-3 or TRBV12-4 and TRBJ2-7; TRBD1 is a possible D gene (6 bases). The CDR3 totals 15 residues. Trimming took 5 bases from V and 6 from J, leaving 20 bases between them. CDR3 sequence: CASSKAGTPLAEQYF. CDR3 sequence (DNA): TGTGCCAGCAGTAAAGCCGGGACACCCCTCGCCGAGCAGTACTTC.

The sample holds one count of this clonotype. The rearrangement links TRBV5-1 to TRBJ2-1, with D tentatively TRBD2 (5 bases). There are 13 residues in the CDR3. V shed 9 bases and J shed 10 bases, with 20 bases lying between them. CDR1 and CDR2 from the germline V gene are SGHRS and YFSETQ. The CDR3 is CANSPDGVNEQFF. Here the CDR3 DNA reads TGCGCCAACTCCCCGGACGGGGTCAACGAGCAGTTCTTC.

This clonotype was observed at least ten times. V is TRBV5-1 and J is TRBJ1-4; D is unresolved. The CDR3 has 15 amino acids. CDR1 and CDR2 from the germline V gene are SGHRS and YFSETQ. Between the trimmed V and J ends, which lost 1 base and 0 bases, there was a span of 7 bases. The CDR3 here is CASSLTVATNEKLFF. The CDR3 region has the DNA TGCGCCAGCAGCTTGACAGTTGCAACTAATGAAAAACTGTTTTTT. The full variable domain, rest sourced from reference TRBV5-1 and TRBJ1-4, is KAGVTQTPRYLIKTRGQQVTLSCSPISGHRSVSWYQQTPGQGLQFLFEYFSETQRNKGNFPGRFSGRQFSNSRSEMNVSTLELGDSALYLCASSLTVATNEKLFFGSGTQLSVL.

This clonotype was detected ten times or more. This chain uses TRBV4-3 with TRBJ2-1; TRBD2 might be the D (5 bases). The CDR3 length is 17 residues. Germline V CDR1 and CDR2: LGHNA, YSLEER. Trimming removed 1 base from V and 2 bases from J, with 15 bases in between. The CDR3 here is CASSQGGTGIPYNEQFF. DNA of the CDR3: TGCGCCAGCAGCCAAGGGGGAACGGGAATACCCTACAATGAGCAGTTCTTC.

Concerning this clonotype: A much larger clone sits a single nucleotide away, making a read error possible. The chain links TRBV12-3 or TRBV12-4 to TRBJ1-2; TRBD1 matches at 7 bases. This CDR3 is built from 13 residues. The CDR3 loop reads CAGRAGGLGGYTF. CDR3 coding DNA: TGTGCCGGCAGGGCAGGGGGTTTGGGTGGCTACACCTTC.

The genes are TRBV5-1 and TRBJ1-1; 10 nucleotides match TRBD1. This CDR3 has 13 residues. CDR1 and CDR2 from the germline V gene are SGHRS and YFSETQ. V shed 10 bases and J 5 bases; nucleotides not matched to a gene: 8. The CDR3 region is CADSWGQGTEAFF. The CDR3 DNA follows: TGCGCCGACAGCTGGGGACAGGGGACTGAAGCTTTCTTT.

In the case of this clonotype: This may stem from a read error, because a much larger clone lies one nucleotide away. The V call is TRBV6-2 or TRBV6-3, the J call TRBJ2-6; D might be TRBD1 or TRBD2, each matching 5 bases. V was cut by 6 bases and J by 0 bases, with 21 bases left in between. In germline, CDR1 is MNHEY, CDR2 SVGEGT. The CDR3 totals 19 residues. The CDR3 region has the DNA TGTGCCAGCAGAATCCGGGGCAGGGCCGTTTCCTCTGGGGCCAACGTCCTGACTTTC. Protein: CASRIRGRAVSSGANVLTF.

This clonotype was seen many times. The chain links TRBV5-5 to TRBJ2-6; no clear D gene. The CDR3 consists of 18 residues. The V gene lost 0 bases and the J gene lost 0 bases, with 13 bases spanning the gap. CDR1 and CDR2 from the germline V gene are SGHKS and YYEKEE (reference sequence). DNA of the CDR3: TGTGCCAGCAGCTTGGTTGGCAGTTTAAGCTCTGGGGCCAACGTCCTGACTTTC. Translated, it gives CASSLVGSLSSGANVLTF.